The following is a T cell receptor (beta chain) sequence with its context. Antigen unknown. The data originate from a study of follicular helper T cells after annual influenza vaccination. This CDR3 is built from 14 residues. V lost 4 bases, J lost 5 bases, and 14 bases lay in between. Germline V gene lookup returns CDR1 LNHDA and CDR2 SQIVND (reference sequence). TCRB sequencing was done at Survey resolution level. Clones were read by immunoSEQ multiplex PCR, and TCRdb kept only the in-frame ones, dropping some. The table shows several thousand clones, with about 82% occurring only once. Study-wide results and limits: ICOS+CD38+ cTfh clonality tracked population frequency, and its change tracked circulating plasmablast change.

As to time point: 2015-2016 season, pre-vaccination. Blood volume per time point ranged from 40 to 100 mL. ICOS+CD38+ and ICOS-CD38- fractions were sorted from non-naive CD4+CXCR5+PD-1+ cells. This TCR derives from an adult who received the influenza vaccine. The chain employs TRBV19 and TRBJ1-2; the D gene is possibly TRBD1 (5 bases). The sample was CXCR5+ CD38- circulating T follicular helper cells from blood, taken on the day of influenza vaccination. Subset of the sample: circulating Tfh, non-naive CD4+CXCR5+PD-1+ (ICOS+CD38+ or ICOS-CD38-). The DNA of the CDR3 is TGTGCCAGTAGTAGCAGGGAAAGGGGATATGGCTACACCTTC. This codes for CASSSRERGYGYTF.